This T cell receptor beta chain was captured by sequencing in a study of blood T cells in healthy people across ages (dated by TCRdb to about 2015). About the investigation overall: In model experiments, template switching captured about one uniquely barcoded TCR beta cDNA molecule for every two T cells. Age-related changes in TCR beta repertoire diversity were measured in the study by deep sequencing normalized with unique cDNA molecular identifiers. The donors were divided into four age groups: young (average roughly 15 years), middle-aged (under 40), aged (62) and long-lived (roughly 88). To avoid experimental bias, donors of different ages were spread randomly across the sequencing lanes. The study analyzed two additional independent replicas of 1 million unique cDNA reads from the same blood draw for two donors, one aged 18 to 30 and one aged 80 or older.

From cysteine to phenylalanine, the CDR3 is 14 amino acids long. The only DNA kept is the CDR3, 42 bases in frame from the first base. Donors were roughly 40 systemically healthy Caucasian individuals from Russia aged about 6 to 100 years. Each donor gave approximately 9.3 milliliters of peripheral blood, collected into EDTA-treated Vacutainer tubes. Ficoll-Paque density-gradient centrifugation was used to isolate PBMCs, with at least 6.5 million obtained per sample. Trizol reagent was used to extract total RNA from the PBMCs, yielding at least 5 micrograms per sample. Naive CD45RAhigh/CD27high T cell percentages were measured by flow cytometry on a PBMC aliquot from every donor. A remark on this clonotype: What this receptor recognizes is not known. Its ends do not fully match the called genes, so a read error is possible.

The library came from 5' RACE. Sequencing instrument: Illumina HiSeq 2500. The second PCR ran for about 6 to 12 cycles and used a J-beta primer mix along with a sample-barcoded 5' primer. A template-switch 5' adaptor carrying 12 random nucleotides introduced a unique molecular identifier onto each TCR beta cDNA molecule. At least 3 million CDR3-containing paired-end reads were obtained from each sample. The Mint cDNA synthesis kit, primed by a TRBC-specific oligonucleotide, was used to synthesize first-strand cDNA from all RNA. All cDNA was treated with uracil-DNA glycosylase and then went through a first 18-cycle PCR with the universal primers M1SS and BC2_uni_R. The source study handled its data this way. Normalization of each sample was performed by random selection of 1 million high-quality reads, each carrying a distinct molecular identifier. Reads sharing molecular identifiers were discarded rather than binned into consensus sequences. CDR3 identification, clonotype clustering and error correction used MiTCR with a Q25 quality threshold and the strictest error-elimination algorithm. A nonparametric unseen species model with Euler transformation was used to estimate lower-bound total TCR beta diversity. TCRdb applied fastp at Q25 and MiXCR to the public reads, then kept only in-frame beta chains. Here each entry gathers all rows of one CDR3 protein and keeps the most common genes and DNA. The V and J calls come from TCRdb's annotation, not from the publication. The sample has hundreds of thousands of distinct CDR3 sequences on record, 40% to 50% of them singletons. Approximately 29% of the sample belongs to the ten largest clones.

What the authors observed across the whole study: Because donor CMV infection status was unknown, age-related changes in expanded clonotypes were potentially confounded. There was a strong correlation between observed TCR beta diversity and the percentage of naive T cells measured by flow cytometry. Estimates of total diversity based on one million sequenced T cells were regarded as lower bounds and as underestimates. Compared with the aged group, the long-lived group had more naive CD4+ T cells, fewer expanded clones and increased TCR diversity, suggesting age selection. As age increased, observed TCR beta diversity per million T cells dropped in a roughly linear way, and a significant reduction was already evident by age about 40. Bulk unsorted PBMC profiling prevented conclusive comparison of naive and antigen-experienced compartments.

The sequence joins TRBV12-3 or TRBV12-4 to TRBJ2-7; 7 central nucleotides agree with TRBD1. The receptor comes from a man at least 80 years old in good health. Input material: blood. The CDR3 protein is CAGRRTGTDYEQYF. Read as DNA, the sequence is TGTGCCGGCAGAAGAACCGGGACAGACTACGAGCAGTACTTC.